This T cell receptor beta chain was obtained from a study of blood T cell repertoires in COVID-19. Study-level background: PBMCs, B-cell-depleted T cells, or T cells were the source of the cDNA or gDNA that made up the material.

Here immunoSEQ multiplex PCR was the method, and the copy in TCRdb shows in-frame clones only, minus some. This table has approximately 220,000 clones, roughly 85% appearing once. Individuals drawn from under 30 US areas were about 18 to 95 years old. In germline, CDR1 is SGHAT, CDR2 FQNNGV. Losses at the gene ends were 4 bases for V and 7 bases for J; bases not matched to a gene: 9. The CDR3 spans 15 residues. Sequenced input: PBMCs or T cells enriched from blood (not recorded which). The chain combines TRBV11-2 with TRBJ2-1; 8 positions agree with TRBD1. The clonotype originates from a woman aged 50 to 60 who had been exposed to COVID-19. The DNA of the CDR3 is TGTGCCAGCAGCTACGGACAGGGAGCGGGTAATGAGCAGTTCTTC. Protein: CASSYGQGAGNEQFF.